What follows are 5 T cell receptor beta chains derived from one specimen sequenced in a study of blood T cell repertoires in COVID-19. The data were produced by immunoSEQ multiplex PCR, yet TCRdb's version contains in-frame clones alone and is incomplete. The data hold roughly 64,000 clones, with 80% to 90% observed a single time. The material sequenced was peripheral blood. The receptors originated from an older woman with acute or convalescent COVID-19.

The DNA of the CDR3 is TGTGCCAGCTCACCACCCGGACAACAAGAGACCCAGTACTTC. Translation: CASSPPGQQETQYF. The V call is TRBV18, the J call TRBJ2-5, with D maybe TRBD1 (5 bases). There are 14 residues in the CDR3. Germline-derived CDR1 and CDR2 are KGHSH and LQKENI. Trimming removed 0 bases at V and 2 bases at J, with 7 bases between.

The V gene is TRBV27, the J gene TRBJ1-2; D gene unclear. Germline CDR1 is MNHEY and CDR2 is SMNVEV (reference sequence). Trimming shortened V by 6 bases and J by 4 bases, and 15 bases separated the two germline ends. The CDR3 has 14 amino acids. CDR3 protein: CASSPTGFGYGYTF. In nucleotides, the CDR3 is TGTGCCAGCAGCCCGACGGGGTTTGGCTATGGCTACACCTTC.

V and J are TRBV7-2 and TRBJ2-5; D ambiguous. V dropped 0 bases and J dropped 5 bases, with 7 bases sitting between them. This CDR3 spans 13 amino acids. Germline V CDR1 and CDR2: SGHTA, FQGNSA. The CDR3, as DNA: TGTGCCAGCAGCTTAGCCATTCGGGAGACCCAGTACTTC. Protein: CASSLAIRETQYF.

The chain recombines TRBV14 with TRBJ2-1, with a weak D call TRBD2 (6 bases). CDR3 size: 14 residues. The V end was cut by 1 base, the J end by 9 bases, with 13 bases between. The germline V gene encodes CDR1 SGHDN and CDR2 FVKESK. The CDR3 coding sequence is TGTGCCAGCAGCCAAGGGCGGGGCCGTGTTGAGCAGTTCTTC. As protein: CASSQGRGRVEQFF.

This clone was counted between two and nine times. The genes are TRBV7-3 and TRBJ1-5; 7 bases fit TRBD1. With 5 bases clipped from V and 2 bases from J, the junction kept 3 bases outside the gene matches. Germline V lookup: CDR1 SGHTA, CDR2 FQGTGA. The CDR3 extends over 14 amino acids. CDR3 coding DNA: TGTGCCAGCAGCCCTACAGGGGGCAATCAGCCCCAGCATTTT. Translation gives CASSPTGGNQPQHF.